The clone carrying this T cell receptor (beta chain) showed up just a few times. No antigen is known for it. These data come from a study of identical twins. General observations from the study: Partly confounded zero-insertion analyses could result from invariant MAIT and iNKT cells.

V was cut by 1 base and J by 3 bases, with 9 bases left in between. The CDR3 totals 14 residues. In germline, CDR1 is DFQATT, CDR2 SNEGSKA (reference sequence). TCRdb re-called the 5' RACE reads with MiXCR, one entry per CDR3 protein. The sample has 400,000 to 550,000 distinct CDR3 sequences, about 13% seen once. The sample was also reused in another study, on yellow fever vaccine responses in identical twins.

The clonotype originates from a woman aged 18-35 years in good health. The chain recombines TRBV20-1 with TRBJ2-2; D possibly corresponds to TRBD1 (5 bases). Sequencing was done on a sample of CD4+ T cells sorted from blood. CDR3: CSARVAGYTGELFF. DNA for the CDR3: TGCAGTGCTAGAGTCGCAGGGTACACCGGGGAGCTGTTTTTT.